Listed here are 24 T cell receptor beta chains from one sample, sequenced in a study of CD8 T cells in ankylosing spondylitis. MiXCR, applied by TCRdb to the 5' RACE reads, yields one record per CDR3 protein. The table lists 210,000 or so distinct CDR3 sequences, over 7% of them singletons. The specimen sequenced was blood, either unsorted or a sorted T cell fraction (not recorded which). The source is a female donor with ankylosing spondylitis or in good health (not recorded which).

With respect to this clonotype: A read error is possible here, since a much larger clone lies one base away. Without the conserved terminal phenylalanine or tryptophan, this CDR3 likely stems from a read error. The chain links TRBV11-2 to TRBJ2-1; no clear D gene. CDR1 is SGHAT and CDR2 is FQNNGV in the germline V gene. The CDR3 sequence is 15 residues long. V was clipped by 1 base and J by 6 bases, with 13 bases between them. CDR3 sequence (DNA): TGTGCCAGCAGCTTAGGAAATGTAGGGCCCAATGAGCAGTTCTCC. Translation: CASSLGNVGPNEQFS.

This clonotype was counted between two and nine times. CDR3 DNA: TGTGCCAGCAGCTTATATGCTAGCGGGAGGAGCTCCTACAATGAGCAGTTCTTC. This sequence encodes CASSLYASGRSSYNEQFF. The V and J genes are TRBV7-3 and TRBJ2-1, with 11 bases that match TRBD2. The CDR3 spans 18 residues. Trimming at V came to 2 bases and at J to 0 bases, leaving 6 bases not matched to a gene. CDR1 and CDR2 (germline): SGHTA, FQGTGA.

This clonotype was seen ten or more times. This rearrangement joins TRBV7-2 to TRBJ2-5; D tentatively reads TRBD1 or TRBD2 (5 bases each). This CDR3 is built from 13 residues. Germline V gene lookup returns CDR1 SGHTA and CDR2 FQGNSA. V dropped 6 bases and J dropped 5 bases, with 13 bases sitting between them. The CDR3 region has the DNA TGTGCCAGCAGAACCGGGACGTGGGAGACCCAGTACTTC. Translated: CASRTGTWETQYF.

The table lists this clonotype with many counts. This rearrangement joins TRBV13 to TRBJ2-1; the D gene could be TRBD1 or TRBD2 (5 bases each). The V gene's germline CDR1 is PRHDT and CDR2 FYEKMQ (reference sequence). Trimming pared 4 bases from V and 2 bases from J, leaving 18 bases between. This CDR3 contains 17 residues. CDR3 coding DNA: TGTGCCAGCAGCTCAGGGCGGGTCTCGAACCCCTACAATGAGCAGTTCTTC. This translates into CASSSGRVSNPYNEQFF.

This clonotype was recorded a few times. A single base separates this from a much larger clone, so it may be a read error. The chain carries TRBV5-1 and TRBJ2-7, with D possibly matching TRBD2 (7 bases). CDR1 is SGHRS and CDR2 is YFSETQ in the germline V gene. This CDR3 is built from 15 residues. The CDR3 reads CVSTLGGALSYEQYF. DNA for the CDR3: TGCGTCAGCACCTTGGGGGGGGCTTTATCCTACGAGCAGTACTTC.

This clonotype was seen repeatedly, ten times or more. The chain recombines TRBV10-3 with TRBJ1-1; TRBD1 might be the D (6 bases). The V end was cut by 5 bases, the J end by 1 base, with 14 bases between. The CDR3 length is 15 residues. Germline lookup yields CDR1 ENHRY and CDR2 SYGVKD. In DNA form, the CDR3 reads TGTGCCATCAGTCCCCTACAGGGCAGGAACACTGAAGCTTTCTTT. Amino acids: CAISPLQGRNTEAFF.

This clonotype was seen only a few times. This could be a read error, since a much larger clone is one nucleotide away. The rearrangement uses TRBV12-3 or TRBV12-4 and TRBJ1-2, with a weak D call TRBD1 (5 bases). This CDR3 has 12 residues. Trimming removed 4 bases from V and 2 bases from J, with 5 bases in between. This CDR3 reads CASSSGNYGYTF. The CDR3 DNA is TGTGCCAGCAGTTCAGGGAACTATGGCTACACCTTC.

Many counts were recorded for this clonotype. J is TRBJ1-2 and V is TRBV11-1; no reliable D call. The CDR3 covers 12 residues. The germline V gene encodes CDR1 SGHAT and CDR2 FQDESV (reference sequence). The V gene lost 4 bases and the J gene lost 2 bases, with 5 bases spanning the gap. The CDR3 here is CASSSDNYGYTF. CDR3 DNA: TGTGCCAGCAGCTCCGACAACTATGGCTACACCTTC.

In its sample, this clonotype was seen a few times. The V call is TRBV20-1, the J call TRBJ2-1, with D possibly TRBD1 on 6 matching bases. Germline CDR1 is DFQATT and CDR2 is SNEGSKA (reference sequence). The ends were cut back, 1 base at V and 4 bases at J, with 8 bases in the middle. The CDR3 runs 13 residues. CDR3: CSARATGYNEQFF. The CDR3 nucleotides are TGCAGTGCTAGAGCTACAGGGTACAATGAGCAGTTCTTC.

This clonotype turned up a few times. The chain uses TRBV30 and TRBJ1-5; TRBD1 is a possible D gene (5 bases). Germline loops: CDR1 GTSNPN, CDR2 SVGIG (reference sequence). Trimming removed 0 bases from V and 7 bases from J, with 10 bases in between. There are 13 residues in the CDR3. The CDR3 DNA sequence: TGTGCCTGGAGTGTTGACAGCCAACAGCCCCAGCATTTT. Translated: CAWSVDSQQPQHF.

This clonotype was seen more than once but under ten times. One end of the junction varies from germline; a read error may be responsible. The chain carries TRBV3-1 and TRBJ1-2; 8 bases are shared with TRBD1. This CDR3 spans 12 amino acids. In germline, CDR1 is LGHDT, CDR2 YNNKEL (reference sequence). CDR3 protein: CASSQAGTGRHF. DNA for the CDR3: TGTGCCAGCAGCCAGGCCGGGACAGGTCGGCACTTC.

There are many counts of this clonotype. This chain uses TRBV3-1 with TRBJ2-1, with 10 positions matching TRBD2. The germline V gene encodes CDR1 LGHDT and CDR2 YNNKEL (reference sequence). V shed 0 bases, J shed 10 bases, and the junction held 15 bases outside the gene matches. CDR3 size: 18 residues. The CDR3 reads CASSQDTGRLAGVREQFF. CDR3 bases: TGTGCCAGCAGCCAAGATACAGGTAGGCTAGCGGGAGTCCGGGAGCAGTTCTTC.

This clonotype was recorded many times. This sequence joins TRBV7-2 and TRBJ1-1; a weak D match, TRBD1 (6 bases). Trimming shortened V by 3 bases and J by 6 bases, and 11 bases separated the two germline ends. The germline V gene encodes CDR1 SGHTA and CDR2 FQGNSA. The CDR3 extends over 13 amino acids. The CDR3 protein is CASSFNEGAEAFF. CDR3 DNA sequence: TGTGCCAGCAGCTTTAATGAGGGGGCTGAAGCTTTCTTT. Full variable domain (remainder filled in from reference TRBV7-2 and TRBJ1-1): GAGVSQSPSNKVTEKGKDVELRCDPISGHTALYWYRQSLGQGLEFLIYFQGNSAPDKSGLPSDRFSAERTGGSVSTLTIQRTQQEDSAVYLCASSFNEGAEAFFGQGTRLTVV.

The chain has TRBV11-1 and TRBJ2-1; TRBD2 agrees at 13 bases. The CDR3 length is 19 residues. Germline CDR1 and CDR2: SGHAT and FQDESV (reference sequence). The V segment lost 6 bases and the J segment 4 bases; nucleotides outside the gene matches: 15. The CDR3 loop reads CASRGTSGTNTTTYNEQFF. DNA of the CDR3: TGTGCCAGCAGGGGGACTAGCGGGACCAACACAACTACTTACAATGAGCAGTTCTTC.

This clonotype appeared many times. J is TRBJ1-1 and V is TRBV7-2, with D tentatively TRBD1 (6 bases). Germline values: CDR1 SGHTA, CDR2 FQGNSA. The CDR3 runs to 16 residues. The V end was cut by 5 bases, the J end by 1 base, with 17 bases between. The CDR3 bases are TGTGCCAGCAGCCCGTCTACAGGGTGGGGGAACACTGAAGCTTTCTTT. Encoded protein: CASSPSTGWGNTEAFF.

Ten or more counts support this clonotype. The chain employs TRBV29-1 and TRBJ2-3, with a tentative D call TRBD2 (6 bases). The CDR3 covers 15 residues. The germline V gene has CDR1 SQVTM and CDR2 ANQGSEA. V was trimmed by 6 bases and J by 0 bases, leaving 16 bases between them. CDR3 coding DNA: TGCAGCGTGATACGGACTAAATCCAGCACAGATACGCAGTATTTT. As protein: CSVIRTKSSTDTQYF.

The genes are TRBV20-1 and TRBJ2-7, with D possibly matching TRBD1 (7 bases). This CDR3 spans 13 amino acids. V was cut by 5 bases and J by 7 bases, with 18 bases left in between. Germline V gene sequence: CDR1 DFQATT, CDR2 SNEGSKA (reference sequence). In nucleotides, the CDR3 is TGCAGTGCTTACCAGGGGGTAAGCGGGGAGCAGTACTTC. Its translation is CSAYQGVSGEQYF.

This clonotype was seen only a few times. The genes are TRBV7-7 and TRBJ2-3, with 13 bases fitting TRBD2. The CDR3 runs to 17 residues. Germline lookup yields CDR1 SSHAT and CDR2 FNYEAQ (reference sequence). V shed 5 bases and J 3 bases; nucleotides not matched to a gene: 8. The CDR3 region is CASSLLAGGPSTDTQYF. The CDR3, as DNA: TGTGCCAGCAGCCTACTAGCGGGAGGGCCTTCAACAGATACGCAGTATTTT.

This clonotype has at least ten counts. The rearrangement joins TRBV24-1 to TRBJ2-1, with D unresolved. The CDR3 contains 15 residues. V was shortened by 4 bases and J by 7 bases, with 16 bases between the two germline ends. Germline CDR1 is KGHDR and CDR2 is SFDVKD. The CDR3 bases are TGTGCCACCAGTGACCCCCGTGACATAGGTAATGAGCAGTTCTTC. This codes for CATSDPRDIGNEQFF.

This clonotype was seen many times. The chain uses TRBV5-1 and TRBJ2-3; TRBD2 aligns across 11 bases. Per germline, CDR1 SGHRS and CDR2 YFSETQ. The V segment lost 7 bases and the J segment 8 bases; nucleotides outside the gene matches: 15. The CDR3 consists of 16 residues. The CDR3 DNA follows: TGCGCCAGCCGCACTGAGACTAGCGGGACTGTGGGTACGCAGTATTTT. This encodes CASRTETSGTVGTQYF.

This clonotype was recorded many times. The gene calls are TRBV27 and TRBJ2-7; 8 nucleotides match TRBD2. Trimming took 5 bases from V and 4 from J; bases not matched to a gene: 13. The CDR3 extends over 16 amino acids. The germline gives CDR1 MNHEY, CDR2 SMNVEV (reference sequence). The CDR3 region has the DNA TGTGCCAGCAGTCGAAAGGAGGTCGCGGGGGGATACGAGCAGTACTTC. Translating it yields CASSRKEVAGGYEQYF.

The CDR3 loop is CASSLSGTSGREQFF. For the CDR3, the DNA is TGTGCCAGCAGTTTGTCCGGGACTAGCGGGAGGGAGCAGTTCTTC. The chain recombines TRBV28 with TRBJ2-1, with 15 bases aligning to TRBD2. Germline V lookup: CDR1 MDHEN, CDR2 SYDVKM. V lost 3 bases, J lost 10 bases, and 4 bases stayed unmatched. The CDR3 consists of 15 residues.

The sample holds many counts of this clonotype. This sequence joins TRBV6-1 and TRBJ2-7; no clear D gene. Deletions cut 7 bases from V and 0 bases from J, with 13 bases between. Germline V gene lookup returns CDR1 MNHNS and CDR2 SASEGT. This CDR3 spans 14 amino acids. The chain's CDR3 is CASTPLSNSYEQYF. The DNA of the CDR3 is TGTGCCAGCACCCCTTTATCCAACTCCTACGAGCAGTACTTC.

There are many counts of this clonotype. The rearrangement links TRBV6-5 to TRBJ2-1; D ambiguous. The length of the CDR3 is 15 residues. V lost 2 bases and J 0 bases, leaving 8 bases between the germline ends. Germline loops: CDR1 MNHEY, CDR2 SVGAGI. CDR3 in DNA: TGTGCCAGCAGTTACCAAGGATTCTCCTACAATGAGCAGTTCTTC. Amino acid sequence: CASSYQGFSYNEQFF.